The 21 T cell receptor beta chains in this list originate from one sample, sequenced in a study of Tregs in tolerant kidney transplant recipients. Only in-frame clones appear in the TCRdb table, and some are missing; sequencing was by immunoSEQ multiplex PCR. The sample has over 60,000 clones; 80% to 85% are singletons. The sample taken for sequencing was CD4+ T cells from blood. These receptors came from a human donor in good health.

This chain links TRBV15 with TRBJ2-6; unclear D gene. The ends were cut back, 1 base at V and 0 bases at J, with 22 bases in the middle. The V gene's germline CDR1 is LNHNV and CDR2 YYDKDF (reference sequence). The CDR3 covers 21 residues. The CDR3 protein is CATSRVKISTGSHSGANVLTF. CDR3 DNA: TGTGCCACCAGCAGAGTAAAAATCTCGACTGGCTCACACTCTGGGGCCAACGTCCTGACTTTC.

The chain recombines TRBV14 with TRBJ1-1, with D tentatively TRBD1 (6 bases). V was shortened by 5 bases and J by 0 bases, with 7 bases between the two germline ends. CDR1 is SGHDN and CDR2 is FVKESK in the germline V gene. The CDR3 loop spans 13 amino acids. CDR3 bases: TGTGCCAGCAGCAGGGGGTTGAACACTGAAGCTTTCTTT. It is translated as CASSRGLNTEAFF.

Written as DNA, the CDR3 is TGTGCCTGGAGTTCCATGAGGTCAGGGGGCGCGAGCTACACCTTC. It yields the protein CAWSSMRSGGASYTF. V is TRBV30 and J is TRBJ1-2; 8 bases map to TRBD1. CDR1 is GTSNPN, CDR2 SVGIG, per germline (reference sequence). CDR3 size: 15 residues. J gave up 9 bases and V 2 bases, and 14 bases lay outside the gene matches.

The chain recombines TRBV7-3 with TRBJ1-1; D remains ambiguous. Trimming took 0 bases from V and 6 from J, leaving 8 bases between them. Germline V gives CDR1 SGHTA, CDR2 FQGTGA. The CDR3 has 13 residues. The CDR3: CASSLTGSSEAFF. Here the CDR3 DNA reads TGTGCCAGCAGCTTAACAGGGAGCTCTGAAGCTTTCTTT.

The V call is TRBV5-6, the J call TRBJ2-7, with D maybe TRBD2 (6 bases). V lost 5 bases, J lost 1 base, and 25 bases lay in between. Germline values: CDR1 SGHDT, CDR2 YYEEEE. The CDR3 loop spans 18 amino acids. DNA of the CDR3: TGTGCCAGCAGGCAAAGTGGAGGGGTACAAGTCCGGTCCTACGAGCAGTACTTC. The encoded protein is CASRQSGGVQVRSYEQYF.

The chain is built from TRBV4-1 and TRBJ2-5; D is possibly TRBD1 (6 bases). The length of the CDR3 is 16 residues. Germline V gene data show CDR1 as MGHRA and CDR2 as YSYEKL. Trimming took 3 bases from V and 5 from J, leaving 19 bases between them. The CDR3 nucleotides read TGCGCCAGCAGCCATTCTTCAGGACAGACAGAGGAGACCCAGTACTTC. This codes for CASSHSSGQTEETQYF.

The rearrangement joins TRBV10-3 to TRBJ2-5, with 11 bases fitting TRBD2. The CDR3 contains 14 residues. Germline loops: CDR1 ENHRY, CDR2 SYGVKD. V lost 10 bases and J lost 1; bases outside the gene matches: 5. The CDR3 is CATTSGSFQETQYF. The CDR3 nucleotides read TGTGCCACCACTAGCGGGAGCTTCCAAGAGACCCAGTACTTC.

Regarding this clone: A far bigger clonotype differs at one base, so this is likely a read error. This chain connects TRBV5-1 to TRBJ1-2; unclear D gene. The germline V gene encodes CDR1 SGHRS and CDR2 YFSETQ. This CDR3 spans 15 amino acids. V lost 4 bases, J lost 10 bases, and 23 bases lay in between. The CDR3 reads CASSPGWRAASLYTF. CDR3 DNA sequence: TGCGCCAGCAGCCCGGGGTGGAGGGCAGCTTCACTCTACACCTTC.

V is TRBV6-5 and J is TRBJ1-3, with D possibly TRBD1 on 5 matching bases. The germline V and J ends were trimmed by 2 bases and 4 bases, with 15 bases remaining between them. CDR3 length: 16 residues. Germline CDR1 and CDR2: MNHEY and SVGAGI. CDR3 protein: CASSYRGAGPGNTIYF. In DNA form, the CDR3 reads TGTGCCAGCAGTTACCGTGGGGCAGGGCCGGGAAACACCATATATTTT.

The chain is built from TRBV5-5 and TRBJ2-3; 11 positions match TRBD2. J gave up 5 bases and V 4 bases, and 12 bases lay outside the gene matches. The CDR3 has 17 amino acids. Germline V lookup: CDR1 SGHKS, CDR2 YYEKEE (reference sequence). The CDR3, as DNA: TGTGCCAGCAGCCCTGGGGTTACTAGCGGGGGTAAAGATACGCAGTATTTT. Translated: CASSPGVTSGGKDTQYF.

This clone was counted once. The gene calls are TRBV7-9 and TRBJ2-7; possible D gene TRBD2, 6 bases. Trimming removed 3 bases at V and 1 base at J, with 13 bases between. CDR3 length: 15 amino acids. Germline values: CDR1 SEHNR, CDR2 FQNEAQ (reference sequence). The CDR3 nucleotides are TGTGCCAGCAGCTTTGGAGGGAGTAGATCCTACGAGCAGTACTTC. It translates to CASSFGGSRSYEQYF.

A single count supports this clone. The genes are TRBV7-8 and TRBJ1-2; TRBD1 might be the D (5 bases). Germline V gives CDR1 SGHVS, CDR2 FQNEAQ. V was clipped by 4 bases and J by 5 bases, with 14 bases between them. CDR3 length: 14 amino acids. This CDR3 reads CASSSGAGRYGYTF. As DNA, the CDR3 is TGTGCCAGCAGCTCCGGCGCAGGGAGGTATGGCTACACCTTC.

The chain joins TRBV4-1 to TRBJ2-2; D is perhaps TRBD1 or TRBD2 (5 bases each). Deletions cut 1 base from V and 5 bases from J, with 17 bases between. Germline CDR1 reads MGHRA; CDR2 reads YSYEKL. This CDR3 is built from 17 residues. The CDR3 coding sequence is TGCGCCAGCAGCCAAGGCGGTCGGGGCGCAAGAACCGGGGAGCTGTTTTTT. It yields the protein CASSQGGRGARTGELFF.

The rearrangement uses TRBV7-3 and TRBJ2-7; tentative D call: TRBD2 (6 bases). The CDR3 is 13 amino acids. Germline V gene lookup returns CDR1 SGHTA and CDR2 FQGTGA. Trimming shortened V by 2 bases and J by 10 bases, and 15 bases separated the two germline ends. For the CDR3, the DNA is TGTGCCAGCAGCTTAGCGCAGGGAGGCTCCCAGTACTTC. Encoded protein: CASSLAQGGSQYF.

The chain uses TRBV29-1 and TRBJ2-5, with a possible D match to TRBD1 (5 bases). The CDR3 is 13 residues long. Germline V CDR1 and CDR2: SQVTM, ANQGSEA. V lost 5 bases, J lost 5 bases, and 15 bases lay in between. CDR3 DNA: TGCAGCGTTAAGGGTAGGGGCTGGGAGACCCAGTACTTC. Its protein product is CSVKGRGWETQYF. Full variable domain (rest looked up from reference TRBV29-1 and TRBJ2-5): SAVISQKPSRDICQRGTSLTIQCQVDSQVTMMFWYRQQPGQSLTLIATANQGSEATYESGFVIDKFPISRPNLTFSTLTVSNMSPEDSSIYLCSVKGRGWETQYFGPGTRLLVL.

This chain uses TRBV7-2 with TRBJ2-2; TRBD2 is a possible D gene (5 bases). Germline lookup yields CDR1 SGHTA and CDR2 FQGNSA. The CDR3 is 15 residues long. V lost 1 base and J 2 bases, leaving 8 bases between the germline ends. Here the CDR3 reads CASSLVATNTGELFF. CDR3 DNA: TGTGCCAGCAGCTTAGTAGCGACCAACACCGGGGAGCTGTTTTTT.

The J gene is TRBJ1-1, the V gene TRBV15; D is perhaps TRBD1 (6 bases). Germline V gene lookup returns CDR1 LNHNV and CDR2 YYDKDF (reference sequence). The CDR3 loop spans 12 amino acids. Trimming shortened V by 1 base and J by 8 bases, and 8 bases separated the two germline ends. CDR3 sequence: CATSRAQGEAFF. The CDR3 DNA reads TGTGCCACCAGCAGAGCGCAGGGGGAAGCTTTCTTT.

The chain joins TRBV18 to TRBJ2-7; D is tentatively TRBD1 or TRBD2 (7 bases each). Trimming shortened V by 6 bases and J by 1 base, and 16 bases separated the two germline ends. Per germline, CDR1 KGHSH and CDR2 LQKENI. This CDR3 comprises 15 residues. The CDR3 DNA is TGTGCCAGCTCCCCGGTGCAGGGGGGGTCCTACGAGCAGTACTTC. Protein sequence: CASSPVQGGSYEQYF.

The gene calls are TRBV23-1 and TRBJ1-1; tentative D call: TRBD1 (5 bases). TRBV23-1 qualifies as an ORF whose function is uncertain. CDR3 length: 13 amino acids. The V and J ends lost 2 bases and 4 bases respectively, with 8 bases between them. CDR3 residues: CASSQVGGTEAFF. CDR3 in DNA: TGCGCCAGCAGTCAAGTTGGGGGCACTGAAGCTTTCTTT.

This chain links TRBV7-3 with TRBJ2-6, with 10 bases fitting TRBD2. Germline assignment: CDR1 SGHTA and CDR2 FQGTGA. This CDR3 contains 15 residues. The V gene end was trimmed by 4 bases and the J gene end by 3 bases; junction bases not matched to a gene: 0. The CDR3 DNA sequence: TGTGCCAGCAGCTCTAGCGGGAGTGGGGCCAACGTCCTGACTTTC. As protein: CASSSSGSGANVLTF.

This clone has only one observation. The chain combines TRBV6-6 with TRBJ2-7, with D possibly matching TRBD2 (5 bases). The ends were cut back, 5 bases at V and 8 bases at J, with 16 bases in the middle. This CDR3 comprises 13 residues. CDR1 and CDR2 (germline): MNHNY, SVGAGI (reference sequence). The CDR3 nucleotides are TGTGCCAGCAGTGGAGGTGGTCCAAAAAAGCAGTACTTC. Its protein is CASSGGGPKKQYF.